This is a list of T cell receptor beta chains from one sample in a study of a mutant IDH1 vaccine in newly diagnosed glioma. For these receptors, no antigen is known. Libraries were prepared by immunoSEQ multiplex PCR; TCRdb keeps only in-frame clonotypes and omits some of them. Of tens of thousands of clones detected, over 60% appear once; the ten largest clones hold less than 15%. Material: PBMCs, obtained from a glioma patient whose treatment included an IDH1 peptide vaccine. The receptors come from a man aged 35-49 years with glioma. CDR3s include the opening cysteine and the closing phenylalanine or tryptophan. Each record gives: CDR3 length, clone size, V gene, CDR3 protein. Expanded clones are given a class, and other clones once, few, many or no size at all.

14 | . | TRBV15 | CATGEGRYTGELFF
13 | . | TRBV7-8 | CASRGRAAETQYF
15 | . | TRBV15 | CATSRAREGGETQYF
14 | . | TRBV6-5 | CASSQPSFAGELFF
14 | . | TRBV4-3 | CASSQDVRTQPQHF
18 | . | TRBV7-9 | CASSPDREEFWGTDTQYF
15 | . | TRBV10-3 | CAISRTVDRQETQYF
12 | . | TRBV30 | CAWSDFQETQYF
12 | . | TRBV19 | CASRDPANEQFF
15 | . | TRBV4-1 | CASSHGQGPPNEQFF
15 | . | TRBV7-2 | CASSPQSGGNYGYTF
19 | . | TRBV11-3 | CASSLVPSRGTGSYNEQFF
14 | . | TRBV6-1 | CASRVTGSAGEQYF
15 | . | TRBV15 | CATSESKAGNTEAFF
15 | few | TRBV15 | CATSYRTGGNEKLFF
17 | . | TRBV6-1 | CASSEGASPSGANVLTF